Presented here are 25 T cell receptor beta chains from one specimen sequenced in a study of T cells after yellow fever vaccination. TCRdb re-analysed the 5' RACE reads in MiXCR, keeping a single row per CDR3 protein. The sample has around 360,000 distinct CDR3 sequences; approximately 10% are singletons. Sequences were derived from PBMCs, sampled on the day of the first yellow fever vaccination. The receptors shown here come from a man between 18 and 29 years old who received the YFV17D yellow fever vaccine.

The chain joins TRBV20-1 to TRBJ2-7, with D possibly being TRBD2 (5 bases). The CDR3 extends over 14 amino acids. In germline, CDR1 is DFQATT, CDR2 SNEGSKA (reference sequence). Between the trimmed V and J ends, which lost 3 bases and 2 bases, there was a span of 14 bases. The CDR3 loop reads CSASSTTSTYEQYF. The DNA of the CDR3 is TGCAGTGCTAGCTCTACTACTAGTACCTACGAGCAGTACTTC.

The sample holds a few counts of this clonotype. This chain joins TRBV5-1 and TRBJ1-1; D is possibly TRBD1 (5 bases). Germline V gene lookup returns CDR1 SGHRS and CDR2 YFSETQ. Trimming shortened V by 2 bases and J by 5 bases, and 16 bases separated the two germline ends. This CDR3 has 15 residues. As DNA, the CDR3 is TGCGCCAGCAGCTTATCACAGCCAGAGGGGACTGAAGCTTTCTTT. Residues: CASSLSQPEGTEAFF.

This clonotype has more than one count but fewer than ten. The chain employs TRBV7-9 and TRBJ1-1; no clear D. Trimming left V 3 bases short and J 1 base short, with 9 bases between. Germline values: CDR1 SEHNR, CDR2 FQNEAQ (reference sequence). This CDR3 is 14 amino acids long. CDR3 coding DNA: TGTGCCAGCAGCTTCGGCATAACGAACACTGAAGCTTTCTTT. This translates into CASSFGITNTEAFF.

This chain uses TRBV18 with TRBJ1-1; TRBD1 might be the D (5 bases). Germline CDR1 and CDR2: KGHSH and LQKENI. Trimming stripped 4 bases from V and 1 base from J, with 10 bases between. This CDR3 is built from 14 residues. The CDR3 DNA sequence: TGTGCCAGCTCACGAAGCAGGGAGAACACTGAAGCTTTCTTT. This sequence encodes CASSRSRENTEAFF. The entire variable domain, with the rest obtained from reference TRBV18 and TRBJ1-1, is as follows: NAGVMQNPRHLVRRRGQEARLRCSPMKGHSHVYWYRQLPEEGLKFMVYLQKENIIDESGMPKERFSAEFPKEGPSILRIQQVVRGDSAAYFCASSRSRENTEAFFGQGTRLTVV.

Many counts were recorded for this clonotype. The V and J genes are TRBV4-1 and TRBJ2-1, with a weak D call TRBD1 (6 bases). The CDR3 runs to 16 residues. V was shortened by 1 base and J by 1 base, with 11 bases between the two germline ends. Germline CDR1 and CDR2: MGHRA and YSYEKL. CDR3 nucleotide sequence: TGCGCCAGCAGCCAAGTGGCCAGGGGATCCTACAATGAGCAGTTCTTC. Amino acid sequence: CASSQVARGSYNEQFF.

V usage is TRBV5-1 and J usage is TRBJ1-1; TRBD1 matches at 8 bases. V lost 4 bases, J lost 10 bases, and 12 bases stayed unmatched. The CDR3 contains 14 residues. Per the germline V gene, CDR1 is SGHRS and CDR2 is YFSETQ. CDR3 coding DNA: TGCGCCAGCAGCCACGGACAGGGTGCCCGGGCAGCTTTCTTT. This sequence encodes CASSHGQGARAAFF.

The chain employs TRBV5-1 and TRBJ1-1; 7 positions agree with TRBD1. Germline values: CDR1 SGHRS, CDR2 YFSETQ. V lost 4 bases to trimming and J lost 11 bases; unmatched junction nucleotides: 11. CDR3 length: 13 residues. CDR3 nucleotides: TGCGCCAGCAGCCGAGGGACAGAGGGGGCGGCTTTCTTT. Amino acid sequence: CASSRGTEGAAFF.

In its sample, this clonotype was seen a few times. The chain uses TRBV5-1 and TRBJ2-5, with a tentative D call TRBD1 (6 bases). The CDR3 totals 15 residues. Trimming cost V 1 base and J 3 bases, with 13 bases left between them. CDR1 and CDR2 from the germline V gene are SGHRS and YFSETQ. The chain's CDR3 is CASSLMGAREETQYF. CDR3 in DNA: TGCGCCAGCAGCTTGATGGGGGCGAGGGAAGAGACCCAGTACTTC.

This clonotype has a handful of counts. The chain combines TRBV20-1 with TRBJ2-5; TRBD1 agrees at 8 bases. Germline CDR1 reads DFQATT; CDR2 reads SNEGSKA (reference sequence). The V gene end was trimmed by 3 bases and the J gene end by 4 bases; junction bases not matched to a gene: 4. The CDR3 loop spans 13 amino acids. The DNA for the CDR3 is TGCAGTGCTAGGCCCGGGACAGGAGAGACCCAGTACTTC. Its translation: CSARPGTGETQYF.

The chain has TRBV11-2 and TRBJ2-3; D not certain. Germline CDR1 reads SGHAT; CDR2 reads FQNNGV. This CDR3 spans 13 amino acids. The V and J ends lost 5 bases and 4 bases respectively, with 10 bases between them. The chain's CDR3 is CASSPSNPDTQYF. DNA of the CDR3: TGTGCCAGCAGCCCCTCTAACCCAGATACGCAGTATTTT.

The gene calls are TRBV29-1 and TRBJ1-1; 8 bases fit TRBD1. This CDR3 has 14 residues. Germline loops: CDR1 SQVTM, CDR2 ANQGSEA. The V segment lost 6 bases and the J segment 5 bases; nucleotides outside the gene matches: 11. CDR3 protein: CSVNLQGEGTEAFF. The CDR3 DNA sequence: TGCAGCGTCAACCTACAGGGGGAAGGAACTGAAGCTTTCTTT.

The chain uses TRBV11-2 and TRBJ2-3; 7 bases map to TRBD1. V shed 3 bases and J 2 bases; nucleotides not matched to a gene: 5. Per the germline V gene, CDR1 is SGHAT and CDR2 is FQNNGV. This CDR3 comprises 15 residues. The CDR3, as DNA: TGTGCCAGCAGCTTTTTCGGGACAGCCACAGATACGCAGTATTTT. Translating it yields CASSFFGTATDTQYF.

J is TRBJ1-4 and V is TRBV5-6, with D perhaps matching TRBD1 (6 bases). The CDR3 has 17 residues. The germline V and J ends were trimmed by 3 bases and 8 bases, with 23 bases remaining between them. Germline CDR1 and CDR2: SGHDT and YYEEEE. CDR3 sequence: CASSSPTSGTFAEKLFF. The CDR3 region has the DNA TGTGCCAGCAGCTCACCTACGAGCGGGACATTCGCGGAAAAACTGTTTTTT.

At least ten counts were recorded for this clonotype. V is TRBV9 and J is TRBJ2-3, with D unresolved. Trimming pared 4 bases from V and 2 bases from J, leaving 11 bases between. CDR1 and CDR2 (germline): SGDLS, YYNGEE. There are 14 residues in the CDR3. The CDR3 region is CASSLGIDTDTQYF. The CDR3 nucleotides are TGTGCCAGCAGCCTTGGAATCGACACAGATACGCAGTATTTT. The whole variable domain, filled in from reference TRBV9 and TRBJ2-3, reads DSGVTQTPKHLITATGQRVTLRCSPRSGDLSVYWYQQSLDQGLQFLIQYYNGEERAKGNILERFSAQQFPDLHSELNLSSLELGDSALYFCASSLGIDTDTQYFGPGTRLTVL.

The V call is TRBV5-1, the J call TRBJ2-1; 11 bases line up with TRBD2. With V trimmed by 4 bases and J by 4 bases, 10 bases remained unmatched. CDR3 length: 17 residues. Germline V lookup: CDR1 SGHRS, CDR2 YFSETQ. CDR3 in DNA: TGCGCCAGCAGCGTAGCGGGGGGGCTACTTCGATACAATGAGCAGTTCTTC. Translated, it gives CASSVAGGLLRYNEQFF.

The chain is built from TRBV5-4 and TRBJ2-2, with a weak D call TRBD2 (6 bases). Per germline, CDR1 SGHNT and CDR2 YYREEE (reference sequence). V shed 3 bases and J shed 4 bases, with 10 bases lying between them. The CDR3 sequence is 14 residues long. CDR3 region: CASSWGLTTGELFF. The CDR3 region has the DNA TGTGCCAGCAGCTGGGGACTGACCACCGGGGAGCTGTTTTTT. The whole variable domain, filled in from reference TRBV5-4 and TRBJ2-2, reads ETGVTQSPTHLIKTRGQQVTLRCSSQSGHNTVSWYQQALGQGPQFIFQYYREEENGRGNFPPRFSGLQFPNYSSELNVNALELDDSALYLCASSWGLTTGELFFGEGSRLTVL.

V is TRBV19 and J is TRBJ2-3, with D possibly being TRBD2 (7 bases). Germline-derived CDR1 and CDR2 are LNHDA and SQIVND (reference sequence). This CDR3 is 18 amino acids long. V shed 5 bases and J shed 0 bases, with 21 bases lying between them. CDR3 nucleotide sequence: TGTGCCAGTAGTCTCCTTAGGTACGGGGGGCCTAGCACAGATACGCAGTATTTT. This sequence encodes CASSLLRYGGPSTDTQYF.

CDR3 protein: CAWSRGAPSTDTQYF. CDR3 DNA sequence: TGTGCCTGGAGCAGGGGGGCACCTAGCACAGATACGCAGTATTTT. The chain combines TRBV30 with TRBJ2-3; D may be TRBD1 (7 bases). Between the trimmed V and J ends, which lost 3 bases and 0 bases, there was a span of 13 bases. The CDR3 spans 15 residues. Germline CDR1 reads GTSNPN; CDR2 reads SVGIG (reference sequence).

The V gene is TRBV29-1, the J gene TRBJ2-4; possible D gene TRBD1, 5 bases. Trimming cost V 5 bases and J 0 bases, with 8 bases left between them. The CDR3 loop spans 13 amino acids. Germline CDR1 is SQVTM and CDR2 is ANQGSEA. CDR3 loop: CSVSQVAKNIQYF. The CDR3 DNA reads TGCAGCGTTTCACAGGTAGCCAAAAACATTCAGTACTTC.

This clonotype was observed a handful of times. This chain uses TRBV20-1 with TRBJ2-3, with 11 bases lining up with TRBD1. This CDR3 region has 14 residues. V gave up 6 bases and J gave up 4 bases; unmatched junction bases: 6. The germline gives CDR1 DFQATT, CDR2 SNEGSKA (reference sequence). The CDR3 is CSALGQGGSDTQYF. For the CDR3, the DNA is TGCAGTGCCCTGGGACAGGGGGGGTCAGATACGCAGTATTTT.

Only a few counts were recorded for this clonotype. The chain uses TRBV6-1 and TRBJ2-1; TRBD1 aligns across 10 bases. V shed 6 bases, J shed 7 bases, and the junction held 6 bases outside the gene matches. Germline assignment: CDR1 MNHNS and CDR2 SASEGT. This CDR3 is built from 14 residues. As DNA, the CDR3 is TGTGCCAGCAGAACCGGGACAGGGGCTAATGAGCAGTTCTTC. Its protein is CASRTGTGANEQFF.

This clonotype was observed a few times. The J gene is TRBJ1-2, the V gene TRBV4-1, with 8 bases matching TRBD1. The CDR3 runs to 16 residues. The V gene's germline CDR1 is MGHRA and CDR2 YSYEKL. Trimming took 3 bases from V and 6 from J; bases not matched to a gene: 12. The CDR3 is CASSQESRQGRNGYTF. CDR3 nucleotides: TGCGCCAGCAGCCAGGAATCCCGACAGGGGAGGAATGGCTACACCTTC.

This rearrangement joins TRBV4-3 to TRBJ2-3, with unresolved D. The germline V and J ends were trimmed by 0 bases and 0 bases, with 10 bases remaining between them. This CDR3 comprises 16 residues. Germline V gene data show CDR1 as LGHNA and CDR2 as YSLEER. CDR3 protein: CASSQDPAPSTDTQYF. The CDR3 bases are TGCGCCAGCAGCCAAGATCCAGCCCCTAGCACAGATACGCAGTATTTT.

The chain uses TRBV27 and TRBJ1-2, with TRBD1 identical over 12 bases. Germline loops: CDR1 MNHEY, CDR2 SMNVEV (reference sequence). CDR3 length equals 14 residues. V was pared by 6 bases and J by 7 bases, with 6 bases of the junction left unmatched. CDR3: CASSRGQGAGGYTF. Here the CDR3 DNA reads TGTGCCAGCAGCCGGGGACAGGGGGCGGGTGGCTACACCTTC.

This chain links TRBV3-1 with TRBJ2-3; a weak D match, TRBD2 (6 bases). Germline-derived CDR1 and CDR2 are LGHDT and YNNKEL (reference sequence). V lost 3 bases, J lost 8 bases, and 12 bases lay in between. This CDR3 has 13 residues. The CDR3 here is CASSQEGDGTQYF. The CDR3 DNA reads as TGTGCCAGCAGCCAGGAGGGTGATGGTACGCAGTATTTT.